The 21 T cell receptor beta chains presented below share a single source sample, sequenced in a study of T cell repertoires in cytomegalovirus infection. TCRdb re-analysed the reads in MiXCR, keeping a single row per CDR3 protein. The table shows about 920,000 distinct CDR3 sequences, with around a third occurring only once. These receptors are not linked to any known antigen. The input for sequencing was cultured CD8+ T cells from PBMCs, taken from culture after CMV antigen stimulation. These receptors were collected from a human donor in good health (CMV status not recorded). Some clones in this sample may be carry-over from other donors' samples.

V is TRBV4-3 and J is TRBJ2-1; TRBD2 matches 10 bases. Germline CDR1 LGHNA, CDR2 YSLEER. V shed 2 bases, J shed 6 bases, and the junction held 4 bases outside the gene matches. The CDR3 contains 15 residues. The CDR3 region is CASSQIAGGGNEQFF. The CDR3 nucleotides are TGCGCCAGCAGCCAAATAGCGGGGGGAGGCAATGAGCAGTTCTTC.

This clonotype occurred a few times. This sequence joins TRBV7-2 and TRBJ2-2, with D possibly being TRBD2 (6 bases). Trimming removed 5 bases at V and 1 base at J, with 11 bases between. Germline-derived CDR1 and CDR2 are SGHTA and FQGNSA. This CDR3 comprises 15 residues. CDR3 bases: TGTGCCAGCAGCCTTACCGGGGGGAACACCGGGGAGCTGTTTTTT. It codes for CASSLTGGNTGELFF.

The chain combines TRBV7-6 with TRBJ1-4, with D hard to call. V shed 5 bases and J shed 7 bases, with 14 bases lying between them. The CDR3 runs to 14 residues. Germline loops: CDR1 SGHVS, CDR2 FNYEAQ. This chain's CDR3 is CASSLGGVGEKLFF. CDR3 DNA sequence: TGTGCCAGCAGCCTTGGTGGGGTTGGTGAAAAACTGTTTTTT.

In this sample, this clonotype turned up once. The chain joins TRBV29-1 to TRBJ1-1; D uncertain. Trimming pared 7 bases from V and 3 bases from J, leaving 12 bases between. CDR1 is SQVTM and CDR2 is ANQGSEA in the germline V gene. The CDR3 extends over 12 amino acids. CDR3 region: CSGGRGDTEAFF. The CDR3 DNA reads TGCAGCGGTGGGCGCGGAGACACTGAAGCTTTCTTT.

This rearrangement joins TRBV27 to TRBJ1-1; TRBD1 might be the D (5 bases). Germline assignment: CDR1 MNHEY and CDR2 SMNVEV (reference sequence). The CDR3 is 14 residues long. Trimming shortened V by 10 bases and J by 1 base, and 16 bases separated the two germline ends. The CDR3 sequence: CATGWGVGNTEAFF. The DNA of the CDR3 is TGTGCCACTGGGTGGGGGGTGGGGAACACTGAAGCTTTCTTT.

This clonotype was seen more than once but under ten times. The chain has TRBV4-1 and TRBJ2-5, with TRBD2 matching over 8 bases. With V trimmed by 1 base and J by 4 bases, 11 bases remained unmatched. This CDR3 has 17 amino acids. Per germline, CDR1 MGHRA and CDR2 YSYEKL. CDR3 sequence: CASSQGVAGQGGETQYF. Here the CDR3 DNA reads TGCGCCAGCAGCCAAGGAGTAGCGGGGCAAGGAGGAGAGACCCAGTACTTC.

V usage is TRBV7-9 and J usage is TRBJ1-2; D uncertain. The CDR3 length is 15 residues. Looked up from germline, CDR1 is SEHNR and CDR2 is FQNEAQ (reference sequence). The V end lost 5 bases, the J end lost 2 bases, and 15 bases lay between the germline ends. This CDR3 reads CASSPGEYANYGYTF. DNA for the CDR3: TGTGCCAGCAGCCCCGGGGAGTACGCCAACTATGGCTACACCTTC.

This clonotype was observed a single time. As DNA, the CDR3 is TGTGCCAGCAGCGGATGGGACCCGGACAATGAGCAGTTCTTC. It specifies CASSGWDPDNEQFF. The chain recombines TRBV9 with TRBJ2-1; D may correspond to TRBD1 or TRBD2 (5 bases each). Germline loops: CDR1 SGDLS, CDR2 YYNGEE. V lost 3 bases and J lost 5, with 12 bases in between. The CDR3 is 14 residues long.

The table lists this clonotype with a few counts. V gene TRBV7-8 combines with J gene TRBJ2-5; the D is unclear. Between the trimmed V and J ends, which lost 2 bases and 11 bases, there was a span of 9 bases. The CDR3 covers 11 residues. CDR1 SGHVS and CDR2 FQNEAQ come from the germline V gene. This CDR3 is CASSLIIGQYF. CDR3 in DNA: TGTGCCAGCAGCTTAATCATAGGGCAGTACTTC.

This chain links TRBV10-1 with TRBJ2-3; 9 nucleotides line up with TRBD2. Germline CDR1 and CDR2: WNHNN and SYGVQD (reference sequence). This CDR3 has 15 residues. After removal of 3 bases from V and 4 bases from J, the junction contained 5 bases not matched to a gene. CDR3 sequence (DNA): TGCGCCAGCAGTGATGCGGGGGGGAGAGCAGATACGCAGTATTTT. Translation: CASSDAGGRADTQYF.

The table lists this clonotype with a few counts. The CDR3 coding sequence is TGTGCCAGCAGCTTGGTATCGGCAGGGTGGTCCTACGAGCAGTACTTC. Amino acids: CASSLVSAGWSYEQYF. The chain links TRBV5-5 to TRBJ2-7; perhaps TRBD1 as D (5 bases). In germline, CDR1 is SGHKS, CDR2 YYEKEE (reference sequence). There are 16 residues in the CDR3. The germline V and J ends were trimmed by 0 bases and 1 base, with 14 bases remaining between them.

The CDR3 DNA is TGTGCCAGTAGCGACAGCCACAGCGCTGAAGCTTTCTTT. Translated, it gives CASSDSHSAEAFF. This chain uses TRBV19 with TRBJ1-1; a weak D match, TRBD1 (5 bases). The length of the CDR3 is 13 residues. Per germline, CDR1 LNHDA and CDR2 SQIVND (reference sequence). V was clipped by 6 bases and J by 6 bases, with 14 bases between them.

The rearrangement uses TRBV7-9 and TRBJ1-6, with D possibly being TRBD1 (6 bases). V was trimmed by 5 bases and J by 10 bases, leaving 21 bases between them. This CDR3 spans 16 amino acids. The germline V gene has CDR1 SEHNR and CDR2 FQNEAQ (reference sequence). CDR3 sequence reads: CASSAGGGLAGSPLHF. CDR3 DNA sequence: TGTGCCAGCAGCGCCGGTGGGGGGCTGGCTGGCTCACCCCTCCACTTT.

The chain links TRBV7-9 to TRBJ2-7, with a possible D match to TRBD1 (5 bases). CDR3 length: 15 amino acids. The V and J ends lost 4 bases and 0 bases respectively, with 13 bases between them. Germline V CDR1 and CDR2: SEHNR, FQNEAQ (reference sequence). The CDR3 region is CASSYTGSSSYEQYF. Written as DNA, the CDR3 is TGTGCCAGCAGCTACACAGGCTCCAGCTCCTACGAGCAGTACTTC.

This clonotype was detected many times. The chain uses TRBV28 and TRBJ2-2, with 10 bases matching TRBD2. The CDR3 totals 17 residues. V was pared by 4 bases and J by 4 bases, with 9 bases of the junction left unmatched. The germline V gene encodes CDR1 MDHEN and CDR2 SYDVKM. This CDR3 reads CASSSLVGTSVTGELFF. The CDR3 coding sequence is TGTGCCAGCAGTTCCCTAGTTGGGACTAGCGTCACCGGGGAGCTGTTTTTT.

This clonotype was seen a few times. This rearrangement joins TRBV12-3 or TRBV12-4 to TRBJ2-1; D possibly corresponds to TRBD1 (5 bases). This CDR3 is 15 amino acids long. The V gene lost 5 bases and the J gene lost 2 bases, with 13 bases spanning the gap. CDR3 DNA sequence: TGTGCCAGCAGTACCCCAGGGAAACCCTACAATGAGCAGTTCTTC. Its translation is CASSTPGKPYNEQFF.

The gene calls are TRBV27 and TRBJ1-2, with 7 bases fitting TRBD1. Germline values: CDR1 MNHEY, CDR2 SMNVEV (reference sequence). J lost 8 bases, V lost 3 bases, and 6 bases had no gene match. The CDR3 spans 13 residues. CDR3 residues: CASSLPTGEGYTF. CDR3 coding DNA: TGTGCCAGCAGTTTGCCCACAGGGGAAGGCTACACCTTC.

This clonotype was seen a handful of times. The chain has TRBV6-5 and TRBJ2-6, with D unresolved. V was clipped by 5 bases and J by 0 bases, with 11 bases between them. This CDR3 has 16 residues. The germline gives CDR1 MNHEY, CDR2 SVGAGI. Here the CDR3 DNA reads TGTGCCAGCAGTCTAGTGCCTCTCTCTGGGGCCAACGTCCTGACTTTC. Translating it yields CASSLVPLSGANVLTF.

This sequence joins TRBV7-2 and TRBJ2-3; D possibly corresponds to TRBD1 (5 bases). CDR3 length: 15 residues. Trimming took off 1 base at V and 1 base at J, with 9 bases between the two ends. The germline V gene encodes CDR1 SGHTA and CDR2 FQGNSA. Written as DNA, the CDR3 is TGTGCCAGCAGCTTAGGCTCCAGGGGCACAGATACGCAGTATTTT. Residues: CASSLGSRGTDTQYF.

This clonotype was detected only a few times. The chain employs TRBV15 and TRBJ2-3; 8 bases agree with TRBD2. Germline V CDR1 and CDR2: LNHNV, YYDKDF (reference sequence). V trimming: 5 bases; J trimming: 4 bases; junction bases outside the gene matches: 8. This CDR3 spans 15 amino acids. This CDR3 reads CATSQGGGQADTQYF. The DNA of the CDR3 is TGTGCCACCAGCCAGGGCGGGGGGCAGGCAGATACGCAGTATTTT.

This clonotype has just one count. The genes are TRBV15 and TRBJ2-7; D remains unclear. Germline V gives CDR1 LNHNV, CDR2 YYDKDF (reference sequence). CDR3 length: 13 residues. V was cut by 0 bases and J by 3 bases, with 6 bases left in between. The CDR3, as DNA: TGTGCCACCAGCAGAGATCTGCTCTACGAGCAGTACGTC. This codes for CATSRDLLYEQYV.